The clone carrying this T cell receptor (beta chain) has a single count. The antigen is not known. Profiled with immunoSEQ multiplex PCR; TCRdb holds only in-frame clones, not every one. The top ten hold approximately 0.79% of the sample, which has some 35,000 clones, 66% seen once. The entry originates in a study of monozygotic twins with cystic fibrosis. Study at large: With about 15 PCR cycles, barcoded libraries came from around 2.9 micrograms of fragmented DNA.

Study-level results: Median Simpson clonality of approximately 0.0091 suggested naive T cells predominated. J usage was most co-twin-similar in 8 of 16 pairs, V in 13.

This TCR was recovered from a girl aged 5-17 years with cystic fibrosis. Sequenced material: blood.

The CDR3 reads CASNPGQANQPQHF. As DNA, the CDR3 is TGTGCCAGCAACCCGGGACAGGCGAATCAGCCCCAGCATTTT. The V gene is TRBV27, the J gene TRBJ1-5; the match to TRBD1 covers 8 bases. The CDR3 covers 14 residues. Germline trimming cut 7 bases from V and 4 bases from J; bases unmatched to any gene: 6. CDR1 is MNHEY and CDR2 is SMNVEV in the germline V gene (reference sequence).